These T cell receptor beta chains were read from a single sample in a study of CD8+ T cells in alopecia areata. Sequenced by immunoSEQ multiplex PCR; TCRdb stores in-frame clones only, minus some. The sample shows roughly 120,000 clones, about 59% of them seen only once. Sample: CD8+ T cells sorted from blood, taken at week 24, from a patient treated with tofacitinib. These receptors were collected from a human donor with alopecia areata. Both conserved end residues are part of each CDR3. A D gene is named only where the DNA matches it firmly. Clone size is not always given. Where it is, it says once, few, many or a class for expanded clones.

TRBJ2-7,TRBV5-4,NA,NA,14,CASSFDRGSYEQYF,TGTGCCAGCAGCTTCGACAGAGGGTCCTACGAGCAGTACTTC
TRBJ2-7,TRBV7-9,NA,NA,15,CASSVPGSASYEQYF,TGTGCCAGCAGCGTTCCGGGCTCCGCATCCTACGAGCAGTACTTC
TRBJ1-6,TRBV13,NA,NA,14,CASSAGGGNSPLHF,TGTGCCAGCAGCGCCGGGGGGGGAAATTCACCCCTCCACTTT
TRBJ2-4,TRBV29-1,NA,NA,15,CSVEDMEVAKNIQYF,TGCAGCGTTGAAGATATGGAGGTGGCCAAAAACATTCAGTACTTC
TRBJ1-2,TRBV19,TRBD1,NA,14,CASTDPGGRDGYTF,TGTGCCAGTACCGATCCAGGGGGTCGCGATGGCTACACCTTC
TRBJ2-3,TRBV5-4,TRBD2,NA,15,CASSPGGGGTDTQYF,TGTGCCAGCAGCCCGGGAGGCGGGGGCACAGATACGCAGTATTTT
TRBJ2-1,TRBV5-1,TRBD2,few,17,CASSTAGLAATYNEQFF,TGCGCCAGCAGCACTGCAGGACTAGCGGCTACCTACAATGAGCAGTTCTTC
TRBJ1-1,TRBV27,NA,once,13,CASSKTENTEAFF,TGTGCCAGCAGTAAGACGGAGAACACTGAAGCTTTCTTT
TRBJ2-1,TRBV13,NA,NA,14,CASSSGTHINEQFF,TGTGCCAGCAGCTCCGGGACTCATATCAATGAGCAGTTCTTC
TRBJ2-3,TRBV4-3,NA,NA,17,CASSHELLALSGDTQYF,TGCGCCAGCAGCCACGAACTTCTAGCGCTCTCGGGGGATACGCAGTATTTT
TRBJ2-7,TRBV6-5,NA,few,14,CASSPVGLAFEQYF,TGTGCCAGCAGTCCAGTCGGACTGGCATTCGAGCAGTACTTC
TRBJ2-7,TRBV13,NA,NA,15,CASSPAGAFSYEQYF,TGTGCCAGCAGCCCGGCAGGGGCCTTTTCCTACGAGCAGTACTTC
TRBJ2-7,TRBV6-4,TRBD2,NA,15,CASSYSSGGAYEQYF,TGTGCCAGCAGTTACTCTAGCGGGGGGGCCTACGAGCAGTACTTC
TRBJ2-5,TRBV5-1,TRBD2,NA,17,CASSLGLAGGTEETQYF,TGCGCCAGCAGCTTGGGACTAGCGGGGGGCACGGAGGAGACCCAGTACTTC
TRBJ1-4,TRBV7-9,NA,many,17,CASSLSPLGETNEKLFF,TGTGCCAGCAGCTTATCCCCTTTGGGAGAGACTAATGAAAAACTGTTTTTT
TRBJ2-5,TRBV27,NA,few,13,CASRPAGAETQYF,TGTGCCAGCAGACCCGCCGGCGCGGAGACCCAGTACTTC
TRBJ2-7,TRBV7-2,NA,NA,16,CASIDPGHPSSYEQYF,TGTGCCAGCATCGACCCGGGACACCCGAGCTCCTACGAGCAGTACTTC
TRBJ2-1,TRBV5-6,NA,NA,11,CAIGTRDEQFF,TGTGCCATCGGTACACGGGATGAGCAGTTCTTC
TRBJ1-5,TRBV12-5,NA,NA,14,CASGPGTRNQPQHF,TGTGCTAGTGGTCCCGGGACACGAAATCAGCCCCAGCATTTT
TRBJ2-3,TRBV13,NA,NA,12,CASKGSADTQYF,TGTGCCAGCAAAGGTAGCGCAGATACGCAGTATTTT
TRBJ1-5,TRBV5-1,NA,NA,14,CASSLDGSNQPQHF,TGCGCCAGCAGCTTGGACGGAAGCAATCAGCCCCAGCATTTT
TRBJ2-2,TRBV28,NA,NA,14,CASRRQGRAGELFF,TGTGCCAGCAGACGTCAGGGTAGGGCCGGGGAGCTGTTTTTT
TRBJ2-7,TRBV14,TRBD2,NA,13,CASSLPGGYEQYF,TGTGCCAGCAGCTTGCCGGGGGGCTACGAGCAGTACTTC
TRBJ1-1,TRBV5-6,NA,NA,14,CASSLRALNTEAFF,TGTGCCAGCAGCTTAAGGGCATTGAACACTGAAGCTTTCTTT
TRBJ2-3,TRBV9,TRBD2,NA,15,CASGTSGGHGDTQYF,TGTGCCAGCGGGACTAGCGGGGGGCATGGAGATACGCAGTATTTT
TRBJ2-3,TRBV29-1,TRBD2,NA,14,CSVWSGLAIDTQYF,TGCAGCGTTTGGTCGGGACTAGCGATAGATACGCAGTATTTT
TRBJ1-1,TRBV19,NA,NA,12,CASIRETTEAFF,TGTGCCAGTATACGGGAGACCACTGAAGCTTTCTTT
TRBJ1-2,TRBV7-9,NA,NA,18,CASSSMGVVAMANYGYTF,TGTGCCAGCAGCTCGATGGGGGTGGTGGCCATGGCTAACTATGGCTACACCTTC
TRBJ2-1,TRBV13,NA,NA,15,CASSPRRDGYNEQFF,TGTGCCAGCAGCCCCCGTCGGGACGGCTACAATGAGCAGTTCTTC
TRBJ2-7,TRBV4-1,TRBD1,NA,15,CASSHTGTEFYEQYF,TGCGCCAGCAGCCATACCGGGACAGAATTCTACGAGCAGTACTTC
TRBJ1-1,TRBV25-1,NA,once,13,CASSVGRSTEAFF,TGTGCCAGCAGTGTGGGCAGGAGCACTGAAGCTTTCTTT
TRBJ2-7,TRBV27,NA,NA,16,CASSSSSGTVTYEQYF,TGTGCCAGCAGTTCCTCGTCCGGGACGGTTACCTACGAGCAGTACTTC
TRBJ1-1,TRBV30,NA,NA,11,CAWSLNTEAFF,TGTGCCTGGAGTCTCAACACTGAAGCTTTCTTT
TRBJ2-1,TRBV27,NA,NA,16,CASSLGAERSYNEQFF,TGTGCCAGCAGTTTAGGAGCGGAACGCTCCTACAATGAGCAGTTCTTC
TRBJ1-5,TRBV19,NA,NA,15,CASGRRGHGVQPQHF,TGTGCCAGTGGGAGAAGGGGTCACGGAGTTCAGCCCCAGCATTTT
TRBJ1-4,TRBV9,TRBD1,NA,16,CASSAQGWDSNEKLFF,TGTGCCAGCAGCGCCCAGGGGTGGGACAGCAATGAAAAACTGTTTTTT
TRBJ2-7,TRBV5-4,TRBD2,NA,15,CASAPGGGVIYEQYF,TGTGCCAGCGCCCCGGGAGGCGGGGTGATCTACGAGCAGTACTTC
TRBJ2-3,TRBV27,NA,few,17,CASSARDDRLFSDTQYF,TGTGCCAGCAGTGCCCGGGACGACAGGCTCTTCTCAGATACGCAGTATTTT
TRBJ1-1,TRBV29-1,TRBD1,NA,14,CSVTPTGARPEAFF,TGCAGCGTTACCCCCACAGGGGCGCGACCTGAAGCTTTCTTT
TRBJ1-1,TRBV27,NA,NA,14,CASSLYDGGTEAFF,TGTGCCAGCAGTTTATACGACGGGGGCACTGAAGCTTTCTTT
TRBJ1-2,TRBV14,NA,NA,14,CATSPGRANYGYTF,TGTGCCACCTCACCGGGGCGAGCTAACTATGGCTACACCTTC
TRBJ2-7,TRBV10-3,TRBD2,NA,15,CAISEWAGGSYEQYF,TGTGCCATCAGTGAATGGGCGGGGGGCTCCTACGAGCAGTACTTC
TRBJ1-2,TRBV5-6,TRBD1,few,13,CASRGQGGYGYTF,TGTGCCAGCAGAGGACAGGGGGGCTATGGCTACACCTTC
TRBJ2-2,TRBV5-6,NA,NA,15,CASSPEGDGAGELFF,TGTGCCAGCAGCCCCGAGGGGGATGGAGCCGGGGAGCTGTTTTTT